The 4 T cell receptor beta chains below were found in one sample sequenced in a study of response to subunit inactivated influenza vaccine (dated by TCRdb to 2016 to 2018). Libraries were prepared through RT-PCR. These reads were obtained on an Illumina HiSeq 2500. The public reads were reprocessed in TCRdb via fastp at Q25 and MiXCR, keeping in-frame beta chains. Rows with one shared CDR3 protein collapse into an entry with the most common genes and DNA. The table for this sample lists 500,000 or so distinct CDR3 sequences; 16% of them were counted only once. 3% to 3.5% of the sample is held by the ten biggest clonotypes. The sequenced sample was CD4+ T cells sorted from PBMCs, obtained roughly 24 months after vaccination. All receptors come from a man between 50 and 69 years old who received an inactivated influenza vaccine. Donor details come from another sample of the same person, matched by shared clones.

This clonotype was seen a handful of times. This chain joins TRBV7-8 and TRBJ2-1; 11 bases are shared with TRBD2. The germline gives CDR1 SGHVS, CDR2 FQNEAQ. With V trimmed by 5 bases and J by 3 bases, 3 bases remained unmatched. This CDR3 has 15 residues. The CDR3 reads CASSTSGGNYNEQFF. CDR3 in DNA: TGTGCCAGCAGCACTAGCGGGGGAAACTACAATGAGCAGTTCTTC. Variable domain in full (rest from reference TRBV7-8 and TRBJ2-1): GAGVSQSPRYKVAKRGQDVALRCDPISGHVSLFWYQQALGQGPEFLTYFQNEAQLDKSGLPSDRFFAERPEGSVSTLKIQRTQQEDSAVYLCASSTSGGNYNEQFFGPGTRLTVL.

This clonotype has a handful of counts. The chain recombines TRBV7-2 with TRBJ2-3; 9 bases match TRBD2. V shed 4 bases and J 2 bases; nucleotides not matched to a gene: 1. This CDR3 spans 14 amino acids. Germline lookup yields CDR1 SGHTA and CDR2 FQGNSA. CDR3 sequence: CASSSSGNTDTQYF. The CDR3 region has the DNA TGTGCCAGCAGCTCTAGCGGGAACACAGATACGCAGTATTTT.

This clonotype showed up just a few times. DNA of the CDR3: TGCAGTGCTAGAGATTCGAGGGCAGGATCACCCCTCCACTTT. Translated, it gives CSARDSRAGSPLHF. This chain uses TRBV20-1 with TRBJ1-6; no definite D call. CDR3 size: 14 residues. V shed 0 bases and J shed 10 bases, with 13 bases lying between them. The germline CDR1 and CDR2 sequences are DFQATT and SNEGSKA (reference sequence).

This chain uses TRBV6-5 with TRBJ1-3; 7 bases map to TRBD1. CDR3 length equals 17 residues. Germline CDR1 reads MNHEY; CDR2 reads SVGAGI. The junction had 10 bases not matched to a gene; V was cut back by 2 bases and J by 3 bases. CDR3 DNA: TGTGCCAGCAGTTACGACCTCAAGGGGGCTAGTGGAAACACCATATATTTT. Translation gives CASSYDLKGASGNTIYF.